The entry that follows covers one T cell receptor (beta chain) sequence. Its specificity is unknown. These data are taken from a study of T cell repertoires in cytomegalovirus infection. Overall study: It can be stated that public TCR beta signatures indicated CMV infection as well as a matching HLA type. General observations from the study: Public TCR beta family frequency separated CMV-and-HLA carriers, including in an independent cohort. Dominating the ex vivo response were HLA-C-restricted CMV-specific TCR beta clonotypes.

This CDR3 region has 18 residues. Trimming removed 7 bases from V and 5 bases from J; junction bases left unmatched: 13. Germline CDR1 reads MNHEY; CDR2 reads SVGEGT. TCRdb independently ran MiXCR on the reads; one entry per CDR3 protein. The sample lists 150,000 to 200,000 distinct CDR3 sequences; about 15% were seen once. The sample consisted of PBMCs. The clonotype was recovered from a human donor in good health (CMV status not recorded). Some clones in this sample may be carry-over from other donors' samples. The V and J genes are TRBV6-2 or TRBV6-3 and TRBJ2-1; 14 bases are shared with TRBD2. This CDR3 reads CASTPRGTSGSLDNEQFF. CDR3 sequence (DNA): TGTGCCAGCACCCCACGCGGGACTAGCGGGAGTTTAGACAATGAGCAGTTCTTC.